The clone carrying this T cell receptor (beta chain) has only a few counts. Source study methods: Reference gene primers were amplified, and this amplification served to estimate nucleated cell counts. Sequencing used immunoSEQ multiplex PCR; TCRdb keeps in-frame clones, though not all of them. For V, J and clone size, that table is used; D and trimming come from the DNA. The sample contains about 340,000 clones, about 83% of which appear only once. This specimen comes from a study of blood T cell repertoires in COVID-19. Study background: Spain, Italy and the United States supplied samples that represented acute and convalescent COVID-19. From T cells, B-cell-depleted T cells, or PBMCs came the material, which was cDNA or gDNA.

The origin of this receptor is a man in his thirties or forties with active or convalescent COVID-19. The sample comprised peripheral blood.

The CDR3: CASSRDGREETQYF. The CDR3 region has the DNA TGTGCCAGCTCACGCGATGGGAGGGAAGAGACCCAGTACTTC. The chain has TRBV18 and TRBJ2-5; 7 positions match TRBD2. CDR1 is KGHSH and CDR2 is LQKENI in the germline V gene. V gave up 4 bases and J gave up 3 bases; unmatched junction bases: 5. The CDR3 is made up of 14 amino acids.